The clone carrying this T cell receptor beta chain has a handful of counts. What it binds is not known. In TCRdb, the reads were re-called with MiXCR into one record per CDR3 protein. This repertoire shows some 800,000 distinct CDR3 sequences, less than 35% found once; its top ten account for 9.5% to 15%. These data belong to a study of T cell repertoires in cytomegalovirus infection. Study information: CMV epitopes used comprised recently identified HLA-C-restricted ones and well-studied HLA-B-restricted ones.

Trimming removed 4 bases from V and 7 bases from J; junction bases left unmatched: 10. Germline V gene sequence: CDR1 SGHNT, CDR2 YYREEE (reference sequence). This CDR3 comprises 15 residues. V and J are TRBV5-4 and TRBJ2-2; 7 nucleotides line up with TRBD1. Material: cultured CD8+ T cells from PBMCs, obtained from culture after CMV antigen stimulation. The sequence was obtained from a human donor in good health (CMV status not recorded). Some clones in this sample may be carry-over from other donors' samples. CDR3 coding DNA: TGTGCCAGCAGCCCAACGACAGGGAGTATCGGGGAGCTGTTTTTT. It encodes CASSPTTGSIGELFF.